Following are 21 T cell receptor beta chains from one sample sequenced in a study of tumor and adjacent non-tumor tissue in lung cancer. The library came from three nested PCR rounds adapted from ARM-PCR protocols. TCRdb ran MiXCR on the multiplex PCR reads and lists one entry per CDR3 protein. The repertoire holds about 90,000 distinct CDR3 sequences, with more than 65% as singletons. No cell sorting was done before RNA was extracted from the tissue. This non-tumor lung sample came from over 3 cm beyond the tumor edge. Sequenced: distant non-tumor lung tissue. The receptors derive from a woman in her forties or fifties with non-small cell lung cancer.

This clonotype showed up just a few times. A junction boundary mismatches the germline segment, possibly from a read error. This rearrangement joins TRBV4-1 to TRBJ2-7; the match to TRBD2 covers 8 bases. Germline CDR1 MGHRA, CDR2 YSYEKL. The CDR3 has 14 residues. The CDR3 DNA reads TGTGCCAGCAGCCAACACCGGGGGGGCCACGAGCAGTACTTC. Residues: CASSQHRGGHEQYF.

Regarding this clonotype: Its ends do not fully match the called genes, so a read error is possible. The gene calls are TRBV29-1 and TRBJ1-5; D not certain. The CDR3 length is 11 residues. The germline V gene encodes CDR1 SQVTM and CDR2 ANQGSEA. The CDR3 bases are TGCAGCGTTGCTTGCGGCGGACCCCAGCACTTT. It codes for CSVACGGPQHF.

The chain links TRBV6-5 to TRBJ2-4; D gene ambiguous. Per the germline V gene, CDR1 is MNHEY and CDR2 is SVGAGI. The V gene lost 5 bases and the J gene lost 3 bases, with 14 bases spanning the gap. The CDR3 is made up of 15 amino acids. CDR3 sequence reads: CASSGSRIVKNIQYF. In DNA form, the CDR3 reads TGTGCCAGCAGTGGCTCCCGAATAGTCAAAAACATTCAGTACTTC.

Comments on this clonotype: The junction does not match germline at one end; this may be a read error. V is TRBV6-2 or TRBV6-3 and J is TRBJ2-6; tentatively, D is TRBD1 or TRBD2 (5 bases each). Germline V gives CDR1 MNHEY, CDR2 SVGEGT. This CDR3 has 13 residues. The CDR3 region has the DNA TGTGCCAACAGTAAGTCCGGGGCCAACGTCCTAACTTTC. It encodes CANSKSGANVLTF.

Concerning this clonotype: It may be a read error: a sequence one base away is much more abundant. The chain recombines TRBV20-1 with TRBJ1-6, with 7 bases fitting TRBD1. V shed 6 bases, J shed 10 bases, and the junction held 12 bases outside the gene matches. The CDR3 totals 14 residues. Germline values: CDR1 DFQATT, CDR2 SNEGSKA (reference sequence). CDR3 coding DNA: TGCAGTGCACAGGGGACCGGAGTTGGCTCACCCCTCCACTTT. Amino acids: CSAQGTGVGSPLHF.

The rearrangement links TRBV6-5 to TRBJ2-2; D gene uncertain. Per the germline V gene, CDR1 is MNHEY and CDR2 is SVGAGI. This CDR3 comprises 16 residues. The V gene lost 5 bases and the J gene lost 8 bases, with 21 bases spanning the gap. CDR3 loop: CASSHGSLGNIGELFF. The CDR3 nucleotides are TGTGCCAGCAGTCACGGGTCCCTAGGCAACATTGGGGAGCTGTTTTTT.

The count of this clonotype is one. Germline and junction disagree at one end, which may indicate a read error. This rearrangement joins TRBV11-2 to TRBJ1-1; D gene unclear. The CDR3 is 17 amino acids. CDR1 is SGHAT and CDR2 is FQNNGV in the germline V gene. The CDR3 nucleotides are TGTGCCAGCGGCTTATGCGGGCCCAAAGGTATGAACACTGAAGCTCTCTTT. Protein product: CASGLCGPKGMNTEALF.

Note on this clonotype: Compared with germline, one end of the junction differs, possibly owing to a read error. The J gene is TRBJ1-5, the V gene TRBV20-1; possibly TRBD1 for D (5 bases). This CDR3 comprises 13 residues. In germline, CDR1 is DFQATT, CDR2 SNEGSKA (reference sequence). The CDR3 region is CNAGWGHNQPPHF. CDR3 DNA: TGCAATGCTGGATGGGGCCACAATCAGCCCCCGCATTTT.

This clonotype appeared a few times. Since a much larger clone is just one base distant, this may be a read error. The CDR3 nucleotides are TGTGCCAGCAGCCATGGACAGGGTGGGACTGGCGGGGGAGATACGCAGTATTTT. It specifies CASSHGQGGTGGGDTQYF. This chain connects TRBV7-8 to TRBJ2-3; D possibly corresponds to TRBD1 (8 bases). Deletions cut 5 bases from V and 5 bases from J, with 26 bases between. The CDR3 has 18 amino acids. Germline lookup yields CDR1 SGHVS and CDR2 FQNEAQ.

About this clonotype itself: Sequence at one end of the junction differs from germline and may be a read error. The rearrangement links TRBV5-4 to TRBJ2-7; 8 bases fit TRBD1. CDR1 and CDR2 (germline): SGHNT, YYREEE (reference sequence). This CDR3 is built from 17 residues. The CDR3 sequence: CTSSPAGGKGAVDERYF. The DNA for the CDR3 is TGTACCAGCAGCCCAGCAGGGGGCAAGGGGGCTGTGGACGAGCGGTACTTC.

This clonotype was seen at least ten times. The V gene is TRBV28, the J gene TRBJ1-1; a possible D gene is TRBD1 (6 bases). This CDR3 comprises 14 residues. The V end was cut by 2 bases, the J end by 0 bases, with 7 bases between. Looked up from germline, CDR1 is MDHEN and CDR2 is SYDVKM. Here the CDR3 reads CASSLGQMNTEAFF. The DNA for the CDR3 is TGTGCCAGCAGTTTAGGACAGATGAACACTGAAGCTTTCTTT.

As regards this clonotype: The junction and the germline gene differ at one end; a read error may be behind it. The chain couples TRBV10-2 to TRBJ2-2; 7 nucleotides line up with TRBD2. The V gene's germline CDR1 is WSHSY and CDR2 SAAADI. The CDR3 spans 16 residues. The chain's CDR3 is CASSDYSGRVAGKLFF. DNA of the CDR3: TGCGCCAGCAGTGATTATAGTGGGAGGGTAGCCGGGAAGCTGTTTTTT.

Concerning this clonotype: The junction departs from germline at one end; a sequencing error may be responsible. The chain couples TRBV6-1 to TRBJ2-1, with 7 bases matching TRBD1. The germline CDR1 and CDR2 sequences are MNHNS and SASEGT. This CDR3 region has 12 residues. CDR3 sequence reads: CARSVTGSEQFF. CDR3 DNA sequence: TGTGCCAGGAGTGTGACAGGGAGTGAGCAGTTCTTC.

Regarding this clonotype: This CDR3 is missing its conserved last phenylalanine or tryptophan, likely due to a read error. V and J are TRBV12-3 or TRBV12-4 and TRBJ2-2, with 7 positions matching TRBD1. This CDR3 has 15 amino acids. The CDR3 DNA follows: TGTGCCAGTAGTTTGACAGGGTCGGACACCGGGGAGCTGTTTTCT. Translating it yields CASSLTGSDTGELFS.

As regards this clonotype: An end of the junction differs from the germline gene, which may be a read error. CDR3 bases: TGTGCTAGCAGCCAACTAGCGGGCTCCTACAATGAGCAGTTCTTC. Protein sequence: CASSQLAGSYNEQFF. The J gene is TRBJ2-1, the V gene TRBV7-7, with 9 bases fitting TRBD2. The germline CDR1 and CDR2 sequences are SSHAT and FNYEAQ (reference sequence). The CDR3 is 15 residues long.

This clonotype was seen a single time. The junction departs from germline at one end; a sequencing error may be responsible. The chain recombines TRBV29-1 with TRBJ2-1; 9 nucleotides align to TRBD1. The CDR3 sequence is 12 residues long. Germline V gene sequence: CDR1 SQVTM, CDR2 ANQGSEA. CDR3 loop: CSVGNRGREQSF. The CDR3 DNA reads TGCAGCGTTGGAAACAGGGGGCGTGAGCAGTCCTTC.

For this clonotype: It may be a read error: a sequence one base away is much more abundant. The V and J genes are TRBV24-1 and TRBJ2-2; 12 positions agree with TRBD2. The CDR3 loop spans 17 amino acids. The trim removed 5 bases at V and 0 bases at J, leaving 3 bases unmatched. The germline V gene has CDR1 KGHDR and CDR2 SFDVKD. The CDR3 bases are TGTGCCACCAGTGCCCGGACTAGCGGGACGAACACCGGGGAGCTGTTTTTT. Translated: CATSARTSGTNTGELFF.

Remarks on this clonotype: The final CDR3 position lacks the conserved phenylalanine or tryptophan, pointing to a likely read error. The rearrangement links TRBV10-3 to TRBJ2-2, with D perhaps assigned TRBD1 or TRBD2 (5 bases each). The CDR3 length is 14 residues. Trimming cost V 9 bases and J 3 bases, with 14 bases left between them. Germline V gives CDR1 ENHRY, CDR2 SYGVKD. CDR3 bases: TGTGCCATTAGTCGGGACCCCTACACCGGGGAGCTGTTTCTT. The encoded protein is CAISRDPYTGELFL.

The table lists this clonotype with many counts. This rearrangement joins TRBV29-1 to TRBJ2-7; 8 bases are shared with TRBD2. The CDR3 spans 13 residues. Germline CDR1 and CDR2: SQVTM and ANQGSEA. V gave up 1 base and J gave up 7 bases; unmatched junction bases: 6. CDR3 DNA sequence: TGCAGCGTTGAAGGGTGGCTAGCGGGTGAGCAGTACTTC. Amino acids: CSVEGWLAGEQYF.

This chain uses TRBV11-2 with TRBJ2-7, with a tentative D call TRBD2 (6 bases). The V end lost 2 bases, the J end lost 6 bases, and 17 bases lay between the germline ends. This CDR3 spans 15 amino acids. CDR1 and CDR2 (germline): SGHAT, FQNNGV. The CDR3 sequence is CASSLYVAETCEQYF. CDR3 coding DNA: TGTGCCAGCAGCTTATACGTAGCGGAGACCTGCGAGCAGTACTTC.

A single count supports this clonotype. This chain links TRBV19 with TRBJ2-1; 10 nucleotides agree with TRBD2. CDR3 size: 19 residues. The germline V gene encodes CDR1 LNHDA and CDR2 SQIVND (reference sequence). Trimming took 11 bases from V and 3 from J; bases not matched to a gene: 22. In nucleotides, the CDR3 is TGTGCCGGTCCCCCATACGGGCTAGCGGGAGTTAAAGGCTACAATGAGCAGTTCTTC. It translates to CAGPPYGLAGVKGYNEQFF.